The 10 T cell receptor beta chains given below trace back to one sample, sequenced in a study of cytomegalovirus exposure and HLA in healthy donors (dated by TCRdb to about 2017). The library was built by means of the immunoSEQ multiplex PCR assay. A mixture of 60 forward primers for TCR Vbeta segments and 13 reverse primers for TCR Jbeta segments was used in the multiplex PCR. Sourced from immuneACCESS, this table was stored by TCRdb with only in-frame sequences that have V and J called. A share of the clones is absent; for the studies checked, an unresolved V gene accounts for under half, and the remainder has no known explanation. This sample gives fewer than 130,000 clones in total; around three quarters of them show up just once. The ten largest clonotypes hold 2% to 3% of the sample. What was sequenced was PBMCs. These TCRs come from a man aged 45-60 years in good health and CMV-seropositive.

Only a few counts were recorded for this clone. The rearrangement uses TRBV2 and TRBJ1-2; D is ambiguous. The ends were cut back, 2 bases at V and 5 bases at J, with 6 bases in the middle. The CDR3 loop spans 12 amino acids. Germline V gene sequence: CDR1 SNHLY, CDR2 FYNNEI. The CDR3, as DNA: TGTGCCAGCAGTGAAACAGATTATGGCTACACCTTC. Its translation: CASSETDYGYTF. Filled out from reference TRBV2 and TRBJ1-2, the complete variable domain reads EPEVTQTPSHQVTQMGQEVILRCVPISNHLYFYWYRQILGQKVEFLVSFYNNEISEKSEIFDDQFSVERPDGSNFTLKIRSTKLEDSAMYFCASSETDYGYTFGSGTRLTVV.

In the case of this clone: Other DNA sequences of this sample code for an identical CDR3. The J gene is TRBJ1-2, the V gene TRBV6-5, with D possibly being TRBD1 (6 bases). Germline V gene data show CDR1 as MNHEY and CDR2 as SVGAGI. This CDR3 is 13 amino acids long. V lost 5 bases to trimming and J lost 0 bases, with 7 bases between them. In DNA form, the CDR3 reads TGTGCCAGCAGTCGGACAGCTAACTATGGCTACACCTTC. It yields the protein CASSRTANYGYTF.

The gene calls are TRBV15 and TRBJ1-6; possibly TRBD1 for D (6 bases). The germline V and J ends were trimmed by 4 bases and 7 bases, with 23 bases remaining between them. CDR3 length: 18 amino acids. The V gene's germline CDR1 is LNHNV and CDR2 YYDKDF (reference sequence). The CDR3 DNA follows: TGTGCCACCAGCACCCTTCCCATAGGGAGACAGGAGAATTCACCCCTCCACTTT. The encoded protein is CATSTLPIGRQENSPLHF.

The rearrangement joins TRBV5-5 to TRBJ2-7, with D possibly matching TRBD2 (6 bases). CDR1 is SGHKS and CDR2 is YYEKEE in the germline V gene (reference sequence). The V gene lost 0 bases and the J gene lost 3 bases, with 7 bases spanning the gap. The CDR3 runs to 13 residues. The DNA of the CDR3 is TGTGCCAGCAGCTTGGGGCGGGACTACGAGCAGTACTTC. Translation gives CASSLGRDYEQYF.

The CDR3 sequence: CASSSSGYGNTIYF. CDR3 coding DNA: TGTGCCAGCAGTTCTTCAGGGTACGGAAACACCATATATTTT. V is TRBV6-5 and J is TRBJ1-3, with D perhaps TRBD1 (5 bases). V lost 4 bases, J lost 4 bases, and 11 bases lay in between. This CDR3 has 14 amino acids. Germline V gene data show CDR1 as MNHEY and CDR2 as SVGAGI.

This chain links TRBV6-1 with TRBJ2-1; D might be TRBD1 (5 bases). This CDR3 spans 13 amino acids. Per the germline V gene, CDR1 is MNHNS and CDR2 is SASEGT. Trimming pared 4 bases from V and 3 bases from J, leaving 7 bases between. The CDR3 DNA is TGTGCCAGCAGTGTTGACAGCTACAATGAGCAGTTCTTC. Protein: CASSVDSYNEQFF.

In this sample, this clone turned up a few times. This chain joins TRBV6-5 and TRBJ1-2; D not certain. Trimming cost V 2 bases and J 2 bases, with 9 bases left between them. The CDR3 consists of 14 residues. Germline V gene sequence: CDR1 MNHEY, CDR2 SVGAGI. CDR3 loop: CASSYITGNYGYTF. The DNA of the CDR3 is TGTGCCAGCAGTTACATCACGGGAAACTATGGCTACACCTTC.

V gene TRBV28 combines with J gene TRBJ1-6, with D possibly TRBD1 on 5 matching bases. Germline V CDR1 and CDR2: MDHEN, SYDVKM. The CDR3 contains 15 residues. The V end lost 7 bases, the J end lost 8 bases, and 18 bases lay between the germline ends. Here the CDR3 DNA reads TGTGCCAGCACCACCGGGGGGTTATTATATTCACCCCTCCACTTT. Its translation is CASTTGGLLYSPLHF.

The rearrangement uses TRBV5-6 and TRBJ2-1, with 8 bases that match TRBD2. CDR1 is SGHDT, CDR2 YYEEEE, per germline. This CDR3 contains 15 residues. V dropped 2 bases and J dropped 6; count of bases not matched to a gene: 7. The CDR3 spells CASSLVTSAGNEQFF. The CDR3 nucleotides read TGTGCCAGCAGCTTAGTGACTAGCGCCGGCAATGAGCAGTTCTTC.

The chain recombines TRBV10-3 with TRBJ2-3; 12 bases are a match to TRBD2. Germline V lookup: CDR1 ENHRY, CDR2 SYGVKD. V gave up 5 bases and J gave up 0 bases; unmatched junction bases: 3. This CDR3 is 16 amino acids long. CDR3 loop: CAISRTSGTSTDTQYF. The CDR3 nucleotides read TGTGCCATCAGTAGGACTAGCGGGACCAGCACAGATACGCAGTATTTT.